The 20 T cell receptor beta chains listed next were all sequenced from one sample in a study of radiotherapy plus CTLA-4 blockade in lung cancer. Produced via immunoSEQ multiplex PCR; TCRdb's table is partial and in-frame only. The sample holds fewer than 100,000 clones, over 70% seen once. The sequenced sample was peripheral blood, obtained from a patient treated with radiotherapy plus ipilimumab. These receptors originate from a human donor with non-small cell lung cancer whose response to radiotherapy plus ipilimumab could not be evaluated. Some clones in this sample may be carry-over from other donors' samples.

The gene calls are TRBV7-2 and TRBJ2-5; a weak D match, TRBD2 (6 bases). Looked up from germline, CDR1 is SGHTA and CDR2 is FQGNSA. CDR3 length equals 14 residues. Trimming cost V 4 bases and J 5 bases, with 14 bases left between them. Here the CDR3 reads CASSSQAGRETQYF. The DNA of the CDR3 is TGTGCCAGCAGCTCTCAAGCGGGTCGGGAGACCCAGTACTTC.

The chain recombines TRBV28 with TRBJ1-2, with TRBD1 as a possible D gene (6 bases). The CDR3 is 14 residues long. The germline gives CDR1 MDHEN, CDR2 SYDVKM. V lost 8 bases and J lost 4, with 17 bases in between. This CDR3 reads CASGSGLTGYGYTF. CDR3 nucleotide sequence: TGTGCCAGCGGCTCTGGTTTGACAGGCTATGGCTACACCTTC.

This clone was recorded a few times. This chain links TRBV6-5 with TRBJ1-1; a weak D match, TRBD1 (5 bases). The germline gives CDR1 MNHEY, CDR2 SVGAGI. This CDR3 comprises 12 residues. V lost 6 bases and J 8 bases, leaving 13 bases between the germline ends. Here the CDR3 reads CASSTGGLEAFF. The CDR3 DNA sequence: TGTGCCAGCAGCACAGGTGGGTTAGAAGCTTTCTTT.

A few counts support this clone. The V and J genes are TRBV9 and TRBJ2-6; 9 bases line up with TRBD1. In germline, CDR1 is SGDLS, CDR2 YYNGEE. This CDR3 contains 17 residues. Trimming took 3 bases from V and 0 from J; bases not matched to a gene: 4. The CDR3 spells CASSAGTGRSGANVLTF. CDR3 nucleotide sequence: TGTGCCAGCAGCGCTGGGACAGGGCGCTCTGGGGCCAACGTCCTGACTTTC.

The CDR3 reads CASSSSQTAGSPLHF. The CDR3, as DNA: TGTGCCAGCAGCTCATCCCAGACAGCAGGTTCACCCCTCCACTTT. The chain uses TRBV11-2 and TRBJ1-6; D is possibly TRBD1 (5 bases). Germline-derived CDR1 and CDR2 are SGHAT and FQNNGV. The length of the CDR3 is 15 residues. Trimming removed 4 bases from V and 9 bases from J, with 16 bases in between.

This chain links TRBV18 with TRBJ1-4; D is perhaps TRBD1 (5 bases). Deletions cut 3 bases from V and 8 bases from J, with 13 bases between. The CDR3 is made up of 14 amino acids. The germline CDR1 and CDR2 sequences are KGHSH and LQKENI. CDR3 in amino acids: CASSPSRVEEKLFF. In DNA form, the CDR3 reads TGTGCCAGCTCACCTAGCAGGGTAGAAGAAAAACTGTTTTTT.

In DNA form, the CDR3 reads TGTGCCAGCAGCTTAGGGCCAAGGGGTCCTTACGAGCAGTACTTC. It translates to CASSLGPRGPYEQYF. V is TRBV11-2 and J is TRBJ2-7; the D gene is possibly TRBD1 (5 bases). CDR1 and CDR2 from the germline V gene are SGHAT and FQNNGV. Trimming removed 1 base at V and 4 bases at J, with 14 bases between. This CDR3 region has 15 residues.

The chain links TRBV7-2 to TRBJ1-2; TRBD1 matches 7 bases. Losses at the gene ends were 5 bases for V and 8 bases for J; bases not matched to a gene: 5. The germline V gene encodes CDR1 SGHTA and CDR2 FQGNSA. This CDR3 is built from 12 residues. The DNA for the CDR3 is TGTGCCAGCAGCAAGACAGGGTACGGCTACACCTTC. Translating gives CASSKTGYGYTF.

The J gene is TRBJ1-1, the V gene TRBV2, with D possibly matching TRBD1 (5 bases). This CDR3 contains 15 residues. V lost 3 bases to trimming and J lost 2 bases, with 13 bases between them. Germline V gene sequence: CDR1 SNHLY, CDR2 FYNNEI. The CDR3 protein is CASSDRTRVNTEAFF. In DNA form, the CDR3 reads TGTGCCAGCAGTGATAGGACACGGGTCAACACTGAAGCTTTCTTT.

The chain couples TRBV18 to TRBJ2-7, with D perhaps matching TRBD1 (5 bases). V was clipped by 3 bases and J by 2 bases, with 11 bases between them. Germline V gives CDR1 KGHSH, CDR2 LQKENI. The CDR3 is 14 amino acids. CDR3 amino acids: CASSPQGATYEQYF. CDR3 bases: TGTGCCAGCTCACCGCAGGGTGCAACCTACGAGCAGTACTTC.

In its sample, this clone was seen once. The rearrangement uses TRBV7-2 and TRBJ2-4; TRBD2 agrees at 15 bases. The germline V gene encodes CDR1 SGHTA and CDR2 FQGNSA. The CDR3 runs 16 residues. The V and J ends lost 6 bases and 8 bases, in that order; junction bases with no gene match: 8. The CDR3 loop is CASRSGTSGRSDIQYF. The CDR3, as DNA: TGTGCCAGCAGATCCGGGACTAGCGGGAGGAGTGACATTCAGTACTTC.

The genes are TRBV18 and TRBJ2-3, with D possibly matching TRBD2 (5 bases). The CDR3 covers 14 residues. CDR1 and CDR2 from the germline V gene are KGHSH and LQKENI. V was cut by 1 base and J by 5 bases, with 10 bases left in between. The CDR3 DNA sequence: TGTGCCAGCTCACCACTCCAGGCGGGAGATACGCAGTATTTT. Amino acids: CASSPLQAGDTQYF.

The rearrangement joins TRBV9 to TRBJ1-2, with 8 nucleotides matching TRBD1. The germline CDR1 and CDR2 sequences are SGDLS and YYNGEE. The V gene end was trimmed by 2 bases and the J gene end by 4 bases; junction bases not matched to a gene: 13. CDR3 length equals 17 residues. CDR3 region: CASSVLDGRTGLYGYTF. As DNA, the CDR3 is TGTGCCAGCAGCGTTCTAGATGGGAGGACAGGGCTCTATGGCTACACCTTC. The complete variable domain, with remaining parts taken from reference TRBV9 and TRBJ1-2, reads DSGVTQTPKHLITATGQRVTLRCSPRSGDLSVYWYQQSLDQGLQFLIQYYNGEERAKGNILERFSAQQFPDLHSELNLSSLELGDSALYFCASSVLDGRTGLYGYTFGSGTRLTVV.

The rearrangement uses TRBV5-6 and TRBJ1-2, with a weak D call TRBD1 (6 bases). V dropped 5 bases and J dropped 2 bases, with 13 bases sitting between them. The CDR3 runs 14 residues. The germline gives CDR1 SGHDT, CDR2 YYEEEE. The CDR3 DNA reads TGTGCCAGCAGTTCCAGGGGAGCAAACTATGGCTACACCTTC. Translating gives CASSSRGANYGYTF.

The chain couples TRBV11-2 to TRBJ2-5; D possibly corresponds to TRBD1 (7 bases). CDR1 is SGHAT, CDR2 FQNNGV, per germline. The V end lost 1 base, the J end lost 3 bases, and 15 bases lay between the germline ends. This CDR3 spans 16 amino acids. The CDR3: CASSLARSGGKETQYF. For the CDR3, the DNA is TGTGCCAGCAGCTTAGCTCGGTCAGGGGGGAAAGAGACCCAGTACTTC.

This clone has just one count. This chain links TRBV11-3 with TRBJ2-1, with D hard to call. Germline CDR1 is SGHNT and CDR2 is YENEEA. Trimming shortened V by 5 bases and J by 0 bases, and 14 bases separated the two germline ends. The CDR3 is 16 amino acids. The CDR3 nucleotides read TGTGCCAGCAGCCCCCGAGTCTTTAGCTCCTACAATGAGCAGTTCTTC. As protein: CASSPRVFSSYNEQFF.

This clone was found a few times. The gene calls are TRBV28 and TRBJ1-6; D call uncertain. Trimming left V 3 bases short and J 9 bases short, with 3 bases between. CDR1 and CDR2 (germline): MDHEN, SYDVKM. This CDR3 is 11 amino acids long. CDR3 DNA sequence: TGTGCCAGCAGTTTCGGTTCACCCCTCCACTTT. It specifies CASSFGSPLHF.

The chain uses TRBV19 and TRBJ2-7, with 10 bases matching TRBD1. The CDR3 has 15 residues. Germline lookup yields CDR1 LNHDA and CDR2 SQIVND (reference sequence). J lost 2 bases, V lost 1 base, and 2 bases had no gene match. This chain's CDR3 is CASSIVGTGAYEQYF. DNA of the CDR3: TGTGCCAGTAGTATAGTTGGGACAGGGGCCTACGAGCAGTACTTC.

The rearrangement links TRBV9 to TRBJ1-2, with 7 positions matching TRBD1. Germline V gene sequence: CDR1 SGDLS, CDR2 YYNGEE. With 2 bases clipped from V and 4 bases from J, the junction kept 8 bases outside the gene matches. The CDR3 covers 15 residues. CDR3 DNA sequence: TGTGCCAGCAGCGTGGGACAGATCCAAGGCTATGGCTACACCTTC. Translated: CASSVGQIQGYGYTF.

The chain uses TRBV10-3 and TRBJ1-1; no clear D gene. The CDR3 extends over 13 amino acids. Trimming took 2 bases from V and 2 from J, leaving 6 bases between them. Germline CDR1 ENHRY, CDR2 SYGVKD. The DNA for the CDR3 is TGTGCCATCAGTGAGCTAGGTAACACTGAAGCTTTCTTT. Its protein product is CAISELGNTEAFF.